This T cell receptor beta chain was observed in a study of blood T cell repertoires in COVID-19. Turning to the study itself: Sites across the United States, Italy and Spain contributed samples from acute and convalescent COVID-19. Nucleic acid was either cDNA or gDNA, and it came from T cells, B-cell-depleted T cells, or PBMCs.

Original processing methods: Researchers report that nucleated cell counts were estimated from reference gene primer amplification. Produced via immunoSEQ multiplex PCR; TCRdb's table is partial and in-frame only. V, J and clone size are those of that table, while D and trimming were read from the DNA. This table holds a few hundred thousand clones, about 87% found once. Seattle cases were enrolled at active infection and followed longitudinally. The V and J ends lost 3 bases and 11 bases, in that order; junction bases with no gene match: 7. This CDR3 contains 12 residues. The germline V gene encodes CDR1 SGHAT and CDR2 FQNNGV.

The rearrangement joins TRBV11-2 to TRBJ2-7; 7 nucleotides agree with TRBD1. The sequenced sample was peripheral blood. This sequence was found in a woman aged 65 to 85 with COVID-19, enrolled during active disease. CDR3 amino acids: CASSFGGTGEYF. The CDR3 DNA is TGTGCCAGCAGCTTCGGCGGCACAGGGGAGTACTTC. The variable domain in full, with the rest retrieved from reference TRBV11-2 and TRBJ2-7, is EAGVAQSPRYKIIEKRQSVAFWCNPISGHATLYWYQQILGQGPKLLIQFQNNGVVDDSQLPKDRFSAERLKGVDSTLKIQPAKLEDSAVYLCASSFGGTGEYFGPGTRLTVT.